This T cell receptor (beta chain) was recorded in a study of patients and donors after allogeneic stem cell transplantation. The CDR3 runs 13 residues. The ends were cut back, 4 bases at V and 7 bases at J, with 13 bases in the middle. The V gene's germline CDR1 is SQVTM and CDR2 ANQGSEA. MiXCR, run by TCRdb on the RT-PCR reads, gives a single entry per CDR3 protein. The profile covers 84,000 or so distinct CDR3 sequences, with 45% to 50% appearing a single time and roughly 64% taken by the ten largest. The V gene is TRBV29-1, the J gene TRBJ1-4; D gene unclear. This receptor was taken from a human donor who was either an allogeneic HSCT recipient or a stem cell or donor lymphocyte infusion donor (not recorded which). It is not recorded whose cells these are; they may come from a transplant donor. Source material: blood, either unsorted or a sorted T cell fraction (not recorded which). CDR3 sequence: CSVVVGGAEKLFF. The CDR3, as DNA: TGCAGCGTTGTGGTGGGAGGCGCTGAAAAACTGTTTTTT. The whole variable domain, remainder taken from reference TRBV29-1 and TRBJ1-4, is SAVISQKPSRDICQRGTSLTIQCQVDSQVTMMFWYRQQPGQSLTLIATANQGSEATYESGFVIDKFPISRPNLTFSTLTVSNMSPEDSSIYLCSVVVGGAEKLFFGSGTQLSVL.